The following is a TCR beta chain sequence with its context. Its cognate antigen has yet to be identified. The sample holds no much larger clone one base away, and base qualities are not on file. Library preparation was by PCR. Sequencing was performed on an Illumina HiSeq 2500. TCR libraries were prepared with molecular barcoding, using unique molecular identifiers to normalize TCRbeta repertoire quantification. TCRdb handled the public reads itself, with Q25 trimming in fastp and clone calling in MiXCR, and kept productive beta chains. Rows matching on CDR3 protein sequence are summarized as one entry with the most common DNA and genes. The sample includes about 900,000 distinct CDR3 sequences, with about 31% observed a single time. The top ten constitute about 28% of the sample. This sample stems from a study of T-cell reconstitution after alpha-beta-depleted transplantation in children (dated by TCRdb to about 2016). Broadly, across the study: Using TCR repertoire profiling, the study quantitatively followed how T-cell immune reconstitution unfolded in children after TCRalphabeta/CD19-depleted allogeneic hematopoietic cell transplantation.

The meaning of the sample's treatment or condition label: allogeneic hematopoietic cell transplantation with graft depleted of TCRalphabeta T cells and CD19 B cells. The transplant recipients were children given TCRalphabeta/CD19-depleted allogeneic hematopoietic cell grafts. Findings and caveats that apply to the study as a whole: In some patients, the high TCRbeta diversity seen at day 60 was put down to recipient T cells and intrathymic progenitors that had survived conditioning. Over subsequent months, a decline in hyperexpanded clone frequencies was noted, and after one year, T-cell counts and TCRbeta diversity were mostly ascribed to newly produced T cells. The apparently early recovery of alphabetaT-cell counts about two months after transplant reportedly depended on only several hundred rapidly expanded clones that came from non-depleted graft cells.

Source: PBMCs, mostly from graft donor cells, taken 360 days after TCRalphabeta/CD19-depleted stem cell transplant. This receptor was obtained from a boy in the first two years of life who had a stem cell transplant for SCID, so the T cells may come from the graft donor.

The CDR3 has the sequence CASSLGLGTGKETQYF. The nucleotide sequence reads TGTGCCAGCAGCTTAGGTCTAGGTACAGGAAAAGAGACCCAGTACTTC. The chain uses TRBV7-2 and TRBJ2-5; TRBD1 might be the D gene, on 5 matching bases. The CDR3 goes from the cysteine to the phenylalanine over 16 residues. The read is trimmed to its CDR3 DNA, 48 bases read in frame from base 1. CDR1 and CDR2 (SGHTA, FQGNSA) derive from the germline V gene. Between the V and J ends, shortened by 1 base and 3 bases respectively, the junction contains 15 bases. The full variable domain, completed from the reference TRBV7-2 and TRBJ2-5 proteins outside the CDR3, reads GAGVSQSPSNKVTEKGKDVELRCDPISGHTALYWYRQSLGQGLEFLIYFQGNSAPDKSGLPSDRFSAERTGGSVSTLTIQRTQQEDSAVYLCASSLGLGTGKETQYFGPGTRLLVL.